Sequencing of this T cell receptor beta chain was carried out in a study of T cells in Graves' hyperthyroidism and ophthalmopathy. The investigators amplified TCR beta CDR3 regions from RNA transcripts. With the HTBI primer set, the TCR CDR3 went through a first round of RT-PCR. TCRdb re-analysed the multiplex PCR reads in MiXCR, keeping a single row per CDR3 protein. Of 340,000 or so distinct CDR3 sequences detected, approximately 15% appear once; the ten largest clones hold around a third. In germline, CDR1 is MNHEY, CDR2 SMNVEV (reference sequence). There are 16 residues in the CDR3. J lost 1 base, V lost 4 bases, and 9 bases had no gene match. This clonotype was detected only a few times. Hyperthyroidism, newly diagnosed and lasting under 2 months, affected patients aged 18 to 65.

The genes are TRBV27 and TRBJ2-7, with 8 bases aligning to TRBD2. This TCR was sampled from a young man with Graves' hyperthyroidism. Material for sequencing was blood. The chain's CDR3 is CASSSTTGTRSYEQYF. CDR3 nucleotides: TGTGCCAGCAGTTCCACGACCGGGACTAGGTCCTACGAGCAGTACTTC.